This TCR beta chain was sequenced in a study of blood T cells in healthy people across ages. The authors ran a second PCR of roughly 6 to 12 cycles using a sample-barcoded 5' primer and a J-beta primer mix. A template-switch adaptor with 12 random nucleotides tagged each cDNA molecule. TCRdb analysed the 5' RACE reads with MiXCR anew, one entry per CDR3 protein. Here the sample spans 760,000 or so distinct CDR3 sequences, just under 25% being singletons. This clonotype came up a few times. All donors came from Russia, were Caucasian and healthy, and spanned ages roughly 6 to 95. Per sample, a minimum of 6.5 million PBMCs were isolated. This CDR3 is built from 13 residues. The ends were cut back, 7 bases at V and 2 bases at J, with 15 bases in the middle. The germline CDR1 and CDR2 sequences are SQVTM and ANQGSEA. The same specimen was also included in a second study, on T cells of mothers and their children. According to that study: Sequencing returned over 9.5 million TCR beta CDR3 reads per mother and around 3 million per child.

The rearrangement joins TRBV29-1 to TRBJ2-7; possible D gene TRBD2, 6 bases. The receptor was isolated from a boy under 18 in good health. Sequencing was carried out using blood. CDR3 sequence (DNA): TGCAGCGCTCGGACTACCGAAGCCTACGAGCAGTACTTC. This encodes CSARTTEAYEQYF.